This record covers a single T cell receptor beta chain. Antigen specificity is unknown. These data belong to a study of T cell repertoires in aging, cancer and after chemotherapy. Multiplex touch-down PCR with TRB-A/B primers amplified rearranged V-D-J TRB sequences. MiXCR was run by TCRdb on the multiplex PCR reads, yielding one entry per CDR3 protein. The sample consists of several thousand distinct CDR3 sequences, 30% to 35% of them appearing once. Study-level findings and limits: Untreated cancer patients had significantly lower blood TCR diversity than age-matched healthy donors.

TCR beta rearrangements were amplified from peripheral blood genomic DNA. This TCR came from a human donor with a blood cancer. Sequencing was done on a sample of blood.

CDR3 DNA: TGTGCCAGCAGACGCGGATACCTAAATCAGCCCCAGCATTTT. Its protein product is CASRRGYLNQPQHF. The chain has TRBV6-2 or TRBV6-3 and TRBJ1-5; no clear D gene. This CDR3 is 14 amino acids long. The V and J ends lost 6 bases and 4 bases respectively, with 13 bases between them. Germline lookup yields CDR1 MNHEY and CDR2 SVGEGT.